The following is a T cell receptor beta chain sequence with its context. The repertoire was sequenced with immunoSEQ multiplex PCR; TCRdb's copy has only in-frame clones and lacks some. The sample consists of about 6,800 clones, more than 65% of them appearing once. Following autologous stem cell transplantation, relapse occurred in every patient, and exposure to brentuximab vedotin varied. Thawed PBMCs yielded CD4+ T cells through magnetic negative selection. This entry belongs to a study of PD-1 blockade in classical Hodgkin lymphoma. The CDR3 is 15 residues long. The ends were cut back, 1 base at V and 6 bases at J, with 13 bases in the middle. The germline CDR1 and CDR2 sequences are SEHNR and FQNEAQ (reference sequence).

The sequence was collected from a human donor with classical Hodgkin lymphoma. This chain joins TRBV7-9 and TRBJ1-3; D ambiguous. The source was CD4+ T cells from blood, collected at baseline. The CDR3 loop is CASSLEVEATNTIYF. The CDR3 DNA reads as TGTGCCAGCAGCTTAGAGGTTGAAGCGACAAACACCATATATTTT.